Ten or more counts support the clone carrying this T cell receptor (beta chain). Antigen unknown. It was RNA transcripts that yielded the amplified TCR beta CDR3 regions. The TCR CDR3 first-round RT-PCR relied on the HTBI primer set. TCRdb processed the multiplex PCR reads anew with MiXCR; each CDR3 protein has one entry. The profile shows fewer than 850,000 distinct CDR3 sequences, 17% of them singletons. These data are taken from a study of T cells in Graves' hyperthyroidism and ophthalmopathy. Study findings and constraints: Most thyroid clonotypes expanded above 0.001 were also detected in blood.

The receptor's source is a man aged 50 to 59 with Graves' hyperthyroidism. Sequenced sample: blood.

CDR3 in amino acids: CASSLQGVMNEQYF. The CDR3 DNA follows: TGTGCCAGCAGCCTCCAGGGGGTCATGAACGAGCAGTACTTC. The V gene is TRBV7-9, the J gene TRBJ2-7, with TRBD1 matching 7 bases. The germline V gene has CDR1 SEHNR and CDR2 FQNEAQ (reference sequence). The CDR3 consists of 14 residues. V trimming: 5 bases; J trimming: 5 bases; junction bases outside the gene matches: 9.